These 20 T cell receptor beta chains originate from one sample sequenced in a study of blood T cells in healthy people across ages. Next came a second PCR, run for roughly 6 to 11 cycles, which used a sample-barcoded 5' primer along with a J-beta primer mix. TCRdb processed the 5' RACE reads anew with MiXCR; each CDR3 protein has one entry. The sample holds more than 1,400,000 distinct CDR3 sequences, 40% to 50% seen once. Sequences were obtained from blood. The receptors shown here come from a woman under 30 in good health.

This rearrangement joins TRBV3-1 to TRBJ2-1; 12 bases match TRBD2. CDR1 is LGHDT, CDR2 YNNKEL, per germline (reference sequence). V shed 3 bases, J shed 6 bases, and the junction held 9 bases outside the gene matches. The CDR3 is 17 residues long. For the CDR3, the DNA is TGTGCCAGCAGCCAGCGACTAGCGGGAGTTTTTGGCAATGAGCAGTTCTTC. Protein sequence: CASSQRLAGVFGNEQFF.

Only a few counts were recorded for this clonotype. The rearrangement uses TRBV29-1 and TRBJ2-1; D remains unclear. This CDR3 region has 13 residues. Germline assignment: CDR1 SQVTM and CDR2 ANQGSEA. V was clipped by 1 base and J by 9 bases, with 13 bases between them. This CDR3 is CSVEGSKPLEQFF. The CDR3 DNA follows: TGCAGCGTTGAAGGCTCCAAGCCCCTTGAGCAGTTCTTC.

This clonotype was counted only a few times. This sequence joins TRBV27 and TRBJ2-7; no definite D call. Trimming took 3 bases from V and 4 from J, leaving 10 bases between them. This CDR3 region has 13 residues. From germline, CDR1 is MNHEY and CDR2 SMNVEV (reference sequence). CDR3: CASSFGHLYEQYF. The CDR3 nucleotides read TGTGCCAGCAGTTTTGGGCACCTTTACGAGCAGTACTTC.

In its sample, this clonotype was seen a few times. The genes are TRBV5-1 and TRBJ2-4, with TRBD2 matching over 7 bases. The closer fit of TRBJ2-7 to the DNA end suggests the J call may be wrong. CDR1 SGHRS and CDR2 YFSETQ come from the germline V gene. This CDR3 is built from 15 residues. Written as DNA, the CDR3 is TGCGCCAGCAGCTTGTTTGCGGGAGACGAGGGCGAGCAGTACTTC. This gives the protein CASSLFAGDEGEQYF.

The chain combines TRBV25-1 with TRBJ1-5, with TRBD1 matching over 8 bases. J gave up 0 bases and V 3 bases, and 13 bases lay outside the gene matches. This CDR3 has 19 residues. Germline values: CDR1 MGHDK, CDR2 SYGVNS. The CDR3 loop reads CASSDLRQGPDVSNQPQHF. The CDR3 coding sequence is TGTGCCAGCAGTGACCTTCGACAGGGGCCTGATGTTAGCAATCAGCCCCAGCATTTT.

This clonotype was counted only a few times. The CDR3 sequence: CASSPDPGYAEAFF. The DNA for the CDR3 is TGCGCCAGCAGCCCCGACCCCGGGTACGCTGAAGCTTTCTTT. This chain uses TRBV5-1 with TRBJ1-1; D is undetermined. The CDR3 runs 14 residues. Deletions cut 4 bases from V and 6 bases from J, with 16 bases between. CDR1 and CDR2 from the germline V gene are SGHRS and YFSETQ.

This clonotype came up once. CDR3 nucleotide sequence: TGTGCCATATCAAGGGGGAACTATGGCTACACCTTC. This gives the protein CAISRGNYGYTF. This chain uses TRBV15 with TRBJ1-2; the D gene is possibly TRBD1 (6 bases). CDR3 size: 12 residues. Trimming shortened V by 10 bases and J by 2 bases, and 11 bases separated the two germline ends. Germline V gene lookup returns CDR1 LNHNV and CDR2 YYDKDF (reference sequence).

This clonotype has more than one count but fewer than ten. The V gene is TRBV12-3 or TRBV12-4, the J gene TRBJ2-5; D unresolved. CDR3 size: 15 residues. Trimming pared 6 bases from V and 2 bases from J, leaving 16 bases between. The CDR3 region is CASRRHLSVQETQYF. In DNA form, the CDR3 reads TGTGCCAGCAGGCGACATTTATCCGTTCAAGAGACCCAGTACTTC.

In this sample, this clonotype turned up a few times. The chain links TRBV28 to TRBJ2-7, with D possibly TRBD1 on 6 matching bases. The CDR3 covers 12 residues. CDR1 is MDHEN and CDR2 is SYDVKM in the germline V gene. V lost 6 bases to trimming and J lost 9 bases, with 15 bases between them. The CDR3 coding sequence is TGTGCCAGCAGACCAATACAGGGAAGGCAGTACTTC. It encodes CASRPIQGRQYF.

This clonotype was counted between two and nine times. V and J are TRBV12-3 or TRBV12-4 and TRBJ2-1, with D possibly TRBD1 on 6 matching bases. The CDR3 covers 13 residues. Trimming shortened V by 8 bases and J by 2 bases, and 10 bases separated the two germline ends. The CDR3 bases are TGTGCCAGCGAACAGGGCCCCTACAATGAGCAGTTCTTC. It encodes CASEQGPYNEQFF.

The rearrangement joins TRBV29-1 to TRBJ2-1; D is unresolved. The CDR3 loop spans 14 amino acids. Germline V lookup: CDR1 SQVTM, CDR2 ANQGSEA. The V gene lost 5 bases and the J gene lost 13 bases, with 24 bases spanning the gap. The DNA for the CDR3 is TGCAGCGTTAAGGCCCTCGGAATTGGAGAGACCCAGTTCTTC. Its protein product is CSVKALGIGETQFF.

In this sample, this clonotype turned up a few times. CDR3 loop: CSASRAGGYNEQFF. The CDR3 nucleotides read TGCAGTGCCTCCCGTGCAGGGGGCTACAATGAGCAGTTCTTC. V is TRBV20-1 and J is TRBJ2-1; TRBD1 matches 7 bases. Germline loops: CDR1 DFQATT, CDR2 SNEGSKA (reference sequence). Losses at the gene ends were 6 bases for V and 3 bases for J; bases not matched to a gene: 8. The CDR3 is 14 residues long.

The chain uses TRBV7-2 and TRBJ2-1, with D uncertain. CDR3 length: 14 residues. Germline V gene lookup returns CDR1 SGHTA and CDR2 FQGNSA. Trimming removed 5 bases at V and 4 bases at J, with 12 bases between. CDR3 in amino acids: CASSPEPLYNEQFF. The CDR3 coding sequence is TGTGCCAGCAGCCCCGAACCCCTGTACAATGAGCAGTTCTTC.

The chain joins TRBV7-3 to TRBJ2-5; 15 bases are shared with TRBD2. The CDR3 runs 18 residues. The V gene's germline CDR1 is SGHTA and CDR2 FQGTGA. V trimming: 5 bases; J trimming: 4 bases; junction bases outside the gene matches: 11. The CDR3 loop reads CASSLPGLAGGIGETQYF. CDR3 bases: TGTGCCAGCAGCCTACCGGGACTAGCGGGGGGAATCGGAGAGACCCAGTACTTC.

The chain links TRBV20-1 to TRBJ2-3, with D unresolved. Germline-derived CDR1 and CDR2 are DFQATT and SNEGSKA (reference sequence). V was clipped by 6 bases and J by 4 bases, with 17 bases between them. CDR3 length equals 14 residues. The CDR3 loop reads CSAVRAPGADTQYF. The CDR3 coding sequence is TGCAGTGCCGTACGAGCCCCTGGCGCAGATACGCAGTATTTT.

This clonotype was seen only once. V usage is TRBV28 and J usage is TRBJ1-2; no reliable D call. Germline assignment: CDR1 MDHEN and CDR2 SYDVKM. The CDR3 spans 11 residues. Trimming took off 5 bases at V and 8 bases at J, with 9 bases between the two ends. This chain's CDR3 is CASSPTLGYTF. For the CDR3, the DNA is TGTGCCAGCAGTCCGACTTTGGGCTACACCTTC.

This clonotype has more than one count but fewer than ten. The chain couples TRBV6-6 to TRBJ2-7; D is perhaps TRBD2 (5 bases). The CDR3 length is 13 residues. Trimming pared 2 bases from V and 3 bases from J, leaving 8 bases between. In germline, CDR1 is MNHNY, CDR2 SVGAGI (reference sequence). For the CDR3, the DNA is TGTGCCAGCAGTTACGGGGAGTTCTACGAGCAGTACTTC. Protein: CASSYGEFYEQYF.

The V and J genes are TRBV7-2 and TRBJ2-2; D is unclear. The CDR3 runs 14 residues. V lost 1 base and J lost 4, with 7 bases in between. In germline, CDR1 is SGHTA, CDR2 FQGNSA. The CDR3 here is CASSLGAITGELFF. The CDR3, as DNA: TGTGCCAGCAGCTTAGGGGCCATCACCGGGGAGCTGTTTTTT. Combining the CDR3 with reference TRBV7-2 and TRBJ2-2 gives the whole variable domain GAGVSQSPSNKVTEKGKDVELRCDPISGHTALYWYRQSLGQGLEFLIYFQGNSAPDKSGLPSDRFSAERTGGSVSTLTIQRTQQEDSAVYLCASSLGAITGELFFGEGSRLTVL.

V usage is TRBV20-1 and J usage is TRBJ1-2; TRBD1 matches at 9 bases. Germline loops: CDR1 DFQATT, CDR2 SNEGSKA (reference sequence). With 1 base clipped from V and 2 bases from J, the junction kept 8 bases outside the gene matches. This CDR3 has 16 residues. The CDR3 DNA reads TGCAGTGCTAGAGGGACGGACAGGGGTTTGAACTATGGCTACACCTTC. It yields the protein CSARGTDRGLNYGYTF.

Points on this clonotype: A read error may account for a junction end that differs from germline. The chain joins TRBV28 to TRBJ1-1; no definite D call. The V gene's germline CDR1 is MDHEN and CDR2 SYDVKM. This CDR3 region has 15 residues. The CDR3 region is CASNTWEIENPEAFF. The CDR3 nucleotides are TGTGCCAGCAATACTTGGGAGATCGAGAACCCTGAAGCTTTCTTT. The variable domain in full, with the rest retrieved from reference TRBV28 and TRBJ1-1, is DVKVTQSSRYLVKRTGEKVFLECVQDMDHENMFWYRQDPGLGLRLIYFSYDVKMKEKGDIPEGYSVSREKKERFSLILESASTNQTSMYLCASNTWEIENPEAFFGQGTRLTVV.